Included here is one T cell receptor beta chain sequence, with context. Its recognized antigen is unknown. No quality values exist for individual bases; no much larger clone is one base distant. Reading the germline V gene gives CDR1 ENHRY and CDR2 SYGVKD. V is clipped by 0 bases and J by 5 bases, and the sequence between their germline boundaries is 14 bases long. From cysteine to phenylalanine, the CDR3 is 15 amino acids long. The entry retains the CDR3 DNA only, 45 bases that are in frame from base 1. This entry is derived from a study of Graves' ophthalmopathy and Graves' hyperthyroidism (dated by TCRdb to 2016 to 2019). Broadly, across the study: Hyperthyroidism was defined as stable when no progression to ophthalmopathy occurred within 18 months of follow-up. Following sampling, methimazole starting at 30 mg daily was administered to hyperthyroidism patients, and high-dose intravenous methylprednisolone was administered to ophthalmopathy patients. A discovery set of 100 patients (43 ophthalmopathy, 60 or so stable hyperthyroidism) was enrolled to explore V-J signatures distinguishing ophthalmopathy from hyperthyroidism. To tell Graves' ophthalmopathy apart from Graves' hyperthyroidism, and to predict which patients would progress to ophthalmopathy, the study relied on TCR beta repertoire signatures. In roughly six hyperthyroidism patients, the T-cell repertoires found in thyroid tissue were compared with those found in blood. The independent validation cohort included some 19 hyperthyroidism patients plus 17 patients who later progressed from hyperthyroidism to ophthalmopathy. In total, 135 blood samples were TCR-sequenced: 43 ophthalmopathy, roughly 77 hyperthyroidism and roughly 17 hyperthyroidism-to-ophthalmopathy patients. Results the study describes overall, beyond this receptor: Most expanded thyroid clonotypes with frequency above 0.001 were also detected in blood, suggesting blood repertoires may reflect the thyroid immune response. Sample size was not predetermined statistically, and investigators were not blinded to group allocation. The 13-signature model separated ophthalmopathy from stable hyperthyroidism with 85% to 90% sensitivity and approximately 83% specificity in cross-validation, and 80%/75% in the test set. In validation, the model predicted ophthalmopathy progression with 55% to 71% sensitivity and 72% to 80% specificity; approximately 12 predicted patients were CT-confirmed with GO in a median of roughly 6.8 months.

Hyperthyroidism patients were newly diagnosed, with disease duration under 2 months, and aged 18 to 65 years. Patients with other autoimmune diseases, uncontrolled infections, pregnancy or lactation were excluded from the study. Diagnosis was based on clinical symptoms, serum thyroxine, TRAb, thyroid ultrasound and orbital computed tomography. Total RNA was extracted using Trizol reagent, and RNA quality was checked on an Agilent 2100 Bioanalyzer. For repertoire sequencing, TCR beta CDR3 regions were amplified from RNA transcripts. The first round was an RT-PCR using HTBI primers with the Qiagen OneStep RT-PCR kit, and this first round was followed by a second-round multiplex PCR, then size selection and purification. Libraries were sequenced on an Illumina HiSeq2000 using paired-end 100 bp reads. From the authors' description of their analysis: SOAPnuke was used to process the reads, removing any read that contained adapters or uncalled bases, had a mean Phred below 15, or lacked an exact match to the constant primer or identifier. COPE v1.2.5 was used to merge the high-quality paired reads. Each unique nucleotide sequence was treated as a clonotype, and MiTCR v1.1 was used to align the clonotypes to the IMGT TRB V, D and J references. Only V-J combinations with frequency above 0.0001 were analysed, covering around 99% of repertoires. For each V-J combination, a TCR clonal expansion and chaos score was defined as the ratio of F50 clonal expansion to chaos observed in the TCRdist matrix. Welch's t-statistics and random forest were used to narrow the features down to approximately 13 V-J combinations, which were then fed into a naive Bayes classifier. Thyroid-blood repertoire similarity was quantified with the Morisita-Horn index. The public reads were reanalyzed by TCRdb: fastp trimming at Q25, MiXCR alignment, in-frame beta chains only. Every CDR3 protein is listed once, alongside the most common genes and DNA of its rows. What appears here as the V and J calls and clone size reflects TCRdb's work, not the paper's. In this sample the table shows approximately 1.2 million distinct CDR3 sequences, approximately 35% of which occur a single time. The ten biggest clones cover 11% of the sample.

The TCR originated in an adult man with Graves' hyperthyroidism. Sequenced: peripheral blood or thyroid tissue (not recorded which). The rearrangement combines TRBV10-3 with TRBJ2-7; the D gene is not confidently resolved. The DNA sequence is TGTGCCATCAGTGAGTCGAGCTTCAGGACCGACGAGCAGTACTTC. Translated, it reads CAISESSFRTDEQYF.